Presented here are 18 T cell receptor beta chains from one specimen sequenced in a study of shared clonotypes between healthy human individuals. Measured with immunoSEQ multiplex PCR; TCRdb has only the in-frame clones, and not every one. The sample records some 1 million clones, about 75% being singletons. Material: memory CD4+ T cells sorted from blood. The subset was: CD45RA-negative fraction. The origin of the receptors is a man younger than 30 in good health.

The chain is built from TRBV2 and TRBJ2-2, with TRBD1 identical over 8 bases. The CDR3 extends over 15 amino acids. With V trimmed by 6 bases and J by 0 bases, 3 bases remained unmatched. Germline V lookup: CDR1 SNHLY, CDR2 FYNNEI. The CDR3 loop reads CASRATGANTGELFF. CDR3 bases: TGTGCCAGCAGGGCGACAGGGGCGAACACCGGGGAGCTGTTTTTT.

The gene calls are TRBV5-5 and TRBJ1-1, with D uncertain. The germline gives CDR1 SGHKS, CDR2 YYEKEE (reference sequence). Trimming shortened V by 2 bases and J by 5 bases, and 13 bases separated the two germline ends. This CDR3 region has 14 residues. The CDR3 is CASSFALDGTEAFF. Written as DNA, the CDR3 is TGTGCCAGCAGCTTTGCGTTGGATGGGACTGAAGCTTTCTTT.

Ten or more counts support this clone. CDR3 loop: CASSFPGQGAGEQYF. CDR3 nucleotide sequence: TGCGCCAGCAGCTTCCCGGGACAGGGGGCCGGCGAGCAGTACTTC. The chain recombines TRBV5-1 with TRBJ2-7; TRBD1 agrees at 12 bases. Germline trimming cut 2 bases from V and 6 bases from J; bases unmatched to any gene: 6. Germline assignment: CDR1 SGHRS and CDR2 YFSETQ. There are 15 residues in the CDR3.

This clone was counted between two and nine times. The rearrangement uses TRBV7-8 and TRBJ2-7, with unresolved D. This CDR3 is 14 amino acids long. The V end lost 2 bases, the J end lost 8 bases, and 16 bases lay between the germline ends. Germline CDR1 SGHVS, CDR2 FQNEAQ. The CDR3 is CASSLSGAEGKQYF. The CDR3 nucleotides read TGTGCCAGCAGCTTATCTGGCGCGGAAGGGAAGCAGTACTTC.

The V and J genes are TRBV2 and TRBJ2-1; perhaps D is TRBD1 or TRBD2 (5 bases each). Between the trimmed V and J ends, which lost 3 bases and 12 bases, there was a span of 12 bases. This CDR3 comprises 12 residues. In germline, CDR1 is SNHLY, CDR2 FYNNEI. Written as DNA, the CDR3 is TGTGCCAGCAGTGACGAGGGGCCCCGGCAGTTCTTC. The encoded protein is CASSDEGPRQFF.

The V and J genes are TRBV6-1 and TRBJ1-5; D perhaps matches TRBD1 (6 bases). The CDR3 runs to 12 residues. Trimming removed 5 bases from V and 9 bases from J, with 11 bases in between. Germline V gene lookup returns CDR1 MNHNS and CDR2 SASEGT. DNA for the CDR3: TGTGCCAGCAGTCGGGAGGGGGGGCCCCAGCATTTT. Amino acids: CASSREGGPQHF.

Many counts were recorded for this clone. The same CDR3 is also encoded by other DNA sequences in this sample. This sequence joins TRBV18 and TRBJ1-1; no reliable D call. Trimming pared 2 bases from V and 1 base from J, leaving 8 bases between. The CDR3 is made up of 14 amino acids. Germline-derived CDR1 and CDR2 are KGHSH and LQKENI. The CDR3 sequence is CASSPSDGNTEAFF. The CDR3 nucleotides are TGTGCCAGCTCACCATCGGACGGGAACACTGAAGCTTTCTTT.

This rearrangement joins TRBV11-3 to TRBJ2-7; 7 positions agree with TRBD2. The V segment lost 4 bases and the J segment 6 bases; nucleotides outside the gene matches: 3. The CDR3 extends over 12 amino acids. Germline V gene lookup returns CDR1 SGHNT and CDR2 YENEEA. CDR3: CASSYRTSEQYF. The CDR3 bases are TGTGCCAGCAGCTACAGGACTAGCGAGCAGTACTTC.

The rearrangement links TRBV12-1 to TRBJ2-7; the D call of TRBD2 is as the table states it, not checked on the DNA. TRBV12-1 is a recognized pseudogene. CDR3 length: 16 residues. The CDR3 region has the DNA TGTGCCAGCAACGCTAGAGGTAGACCCAGAAGCTACGAGCAGTACTTC. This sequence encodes CASNARGRPRSYEQYF.

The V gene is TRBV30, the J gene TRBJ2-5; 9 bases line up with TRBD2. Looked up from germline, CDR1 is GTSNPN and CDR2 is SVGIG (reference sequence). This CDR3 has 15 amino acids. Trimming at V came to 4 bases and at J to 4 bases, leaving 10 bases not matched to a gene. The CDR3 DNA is TGTGCCTGGACCCGTAGCGGGAGTCGTGGAGAGACCCAGTACTTC. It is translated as CAWTRSGSRGETQYF.

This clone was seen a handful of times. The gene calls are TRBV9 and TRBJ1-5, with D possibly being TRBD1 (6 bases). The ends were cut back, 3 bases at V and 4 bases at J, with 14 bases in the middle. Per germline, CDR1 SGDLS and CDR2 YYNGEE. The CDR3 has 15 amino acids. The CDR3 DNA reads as TGTGCCAGCAGCGCGACACCGGACAGAAATCAGCCCCAGCATTTT. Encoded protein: CASSATPDRNQPQHF.

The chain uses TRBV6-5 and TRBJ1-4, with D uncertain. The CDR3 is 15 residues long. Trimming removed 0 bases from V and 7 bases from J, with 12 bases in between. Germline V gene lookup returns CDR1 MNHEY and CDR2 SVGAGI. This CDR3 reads CASSYSSSWIEKLFF. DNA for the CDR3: TGTGCCAGCAGTTACTCGTCTTCCTGGATTGAAAAACTGTTTTTT.

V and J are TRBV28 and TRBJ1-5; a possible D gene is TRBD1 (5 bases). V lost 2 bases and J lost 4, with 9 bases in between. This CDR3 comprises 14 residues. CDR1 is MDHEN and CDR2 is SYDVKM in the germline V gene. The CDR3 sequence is CASSLGAPNQPQHF. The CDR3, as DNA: TGTGCCAGCAGTTTAGGGGCACCGAATCAGCCCCAGCATTTT.

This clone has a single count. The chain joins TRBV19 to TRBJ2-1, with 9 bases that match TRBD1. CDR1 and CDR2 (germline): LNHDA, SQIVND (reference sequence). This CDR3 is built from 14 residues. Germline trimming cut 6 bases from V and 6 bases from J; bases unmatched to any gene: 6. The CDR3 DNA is TGTGCCAGTAGCCGGGGACAGGGCATCAATGAGCAGTTCTTC. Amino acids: CASSRGQGINEQFF.

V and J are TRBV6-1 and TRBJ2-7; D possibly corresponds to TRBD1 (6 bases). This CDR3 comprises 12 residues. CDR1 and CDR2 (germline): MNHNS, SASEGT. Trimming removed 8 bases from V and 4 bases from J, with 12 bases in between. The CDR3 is CASYRVGYEQYF. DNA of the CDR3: TGTGCCAGCTACAGGGTCGGGTACGAGCAGTACTTC.

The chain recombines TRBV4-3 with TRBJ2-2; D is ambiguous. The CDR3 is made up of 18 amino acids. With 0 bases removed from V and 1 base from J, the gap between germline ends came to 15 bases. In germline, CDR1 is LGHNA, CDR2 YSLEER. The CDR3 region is CASSQDLSRTLNTGELFF. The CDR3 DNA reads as TGCGCCAGCAGCCAAGATCTCTCGCGGACCTTGAACACCGGGGAGCTGTTTTTT.

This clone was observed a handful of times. The CDR3 nucleotides are TGTGCCAGCAGGCCCAGCGGGGGGGCAACAGATACGCAGTATTTT. Its protein is CASRPSGGATDTQYF. The rearrangement links TRBV5-4 to TRBJ2-3, with 10 bases lining up with TRBD2. This CDR3 region has 15 residues. Germline V gene lookup returns CDR1 SGHNT and CDR2 YYREEE (reference sequence). With V trimmed by 5 bases and J by 3 bases, 6 bases remained unmatched.

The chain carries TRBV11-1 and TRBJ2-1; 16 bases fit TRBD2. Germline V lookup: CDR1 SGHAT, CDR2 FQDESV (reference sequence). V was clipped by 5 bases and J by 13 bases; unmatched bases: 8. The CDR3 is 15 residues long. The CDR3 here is CASSTGLAGGLYQFF. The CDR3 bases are TGTGCCAGCAGCACGGGACTAGCGGGGGGGCTTTATCAGTTCTTC.